This section outlines one T cell receptor (beta chain) sequence together with its context. As yet, its antigen is unknown. Vbeta (60) and Jbeta (13) primers were used in the PCR. Only in-frame clones appear in the TCRdb table, and some are missing; sequencing was by immunoSEQ multiplex PCR. The table has fewer than 250,000 clones, 60% to 80% seen once; the top ten hold around 1.7%. V lost 5 bases and J 4 bases, leaving 15 bases between the germline ends. Germline V lookup: CDR1 MNHNY, CDR2 SVGAGI (reference sequence). CDR3 size: 15 residues. The sample originates from a study of cytomegalovirus exposure and HLA in healthy donors. Study-level points and caveats: A classifier reportedly called cytomegalovirus status with high sensitivity and specificity.

This receptor was identified in a young man in good health and CMV-seronegative. Sequencing was done on a sample of PBMCs. The gene calls are TRBV6-6 and TRBJ1-3; tentative D call: TRBD1 (6 bases). In DNA, the CDR3 is TGTGCCAGCAGTACCAGGGGTCCCGGGGGAAACACCATATATTTT. Translating it yields CASSTRGPGGNTIYF.